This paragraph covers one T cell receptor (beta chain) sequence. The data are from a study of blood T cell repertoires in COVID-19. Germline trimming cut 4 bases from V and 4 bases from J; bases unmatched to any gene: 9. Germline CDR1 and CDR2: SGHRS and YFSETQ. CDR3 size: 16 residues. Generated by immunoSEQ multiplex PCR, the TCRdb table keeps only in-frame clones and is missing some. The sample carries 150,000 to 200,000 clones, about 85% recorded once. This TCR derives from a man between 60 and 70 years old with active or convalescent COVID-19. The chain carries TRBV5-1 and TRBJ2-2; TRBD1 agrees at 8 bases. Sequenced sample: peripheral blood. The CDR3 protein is CASSPYRGDGTGELFF. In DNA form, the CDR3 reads TGCGCCAGCAGCCCTTACAGGGGGGACGGCACCGGGGAGCTGTTTTTT.